Below are 16 T cell receptor beta chains sequenced from a single sample in a study of blood T cell repertoires in COVID-19. Assay: immunoSEQ multiplex PCR; the TCRdb copy retains only in-frame clones and omits some. The sample lists around 260,000 clones, around 87% occurring once. What was sequenced was peripheral blood. The receptors come from a woman in her fifties or sixties with acute or convalescent COVID-19.

The rearrangement joins TRBV24-1 to TRBJ1-3; the D is unclear. Germline CDR1 reads KGHDR; CDR2 reads SFDVKD. With 5 bases removed from V and 0 bases from J, the gap between germline ends came to 13 bases. The CDR3 sequence is 16 residues long. CDR3 loop: CATSGGESHSGNTIYF. CDR3 DNA sequence: TGTGCCACCAGTGGTGGGGAGAGCCACTCTGGAAACACCATATATTTT.

V usage is TRBV12-3 or TRBV12-4 and J usage is TRBJ1-5; TRBD1 aligns across 7 bases. V shed 7 bases, J shed 3 bases, and the junction held 3 bases outside the gene matches. This CDR3 region has 13 residues. The CDR3 DNA reads as TGTGCCAGCAATACAGGGGTCAATCAGCCCCAGCATTTT. Residues: CASNTGVNQPQHF.

The chain joins TRBV6-1 to TRBJ2-5; 11 bases fit TRBD2. Germline CDR1 MNHNS, CDR2 SASEGT. This CDR3 contains 16 residues. The V segment lost 1 base and the J segment 4 bases; nucleotides outside the gene matches: 5. The CDR3 loop reads CASSEESSGRRETQYF. DNA for the CDR3: TGTGCCAGCAGTGAAGAATCTAGCGGGAGGAGAGAGACCCAGTACTTC.

V gene TRBV6-6 combines with J gene TRBJ1-1; maybe TRBD1 (5 bases). V lost 8 bases, J lost 6 bases, and 22 bases lay in between. The germline V gene has CDR1 MNHNY and CDR2 SVGAGI (reference sequence). The CDR3 consists of 15 residues. The CDR3 reads CASCRGDDGYAEAFF. The CDR3 DNA reads as TGTGCCAGCTGTAGGGGCGATGATGGTTATGCTGAAGCTTTCTTT.

The genes are TRBV25-1 and TRBJ2-5; TRBD2 matches 7 bases. CDR1 and CDR2 from the germline V gene are MGHDK and SYGVNS. The ends lost 1 base at V and 4 bases at J; junction bases unmatched: 6. CDR3 length: 15 amino acids. The CDR3 DNA sequence: TGTGCCAGCAGTGAATGGGGGGGGAGTGGAGAGACCCAGTACTTC. Translated, it gives CASSEWGGSGETQYF.

V is TRBV15 and J is TRBJ2-5; 9 bases line up with TRBD2. The germline CDR1 and CDR2 sequences are LNHNV and YYDKDF (reference sequence). After removal of 5 bases from V and 2 bases from J, the junction contained 12 bases not matched to a gene. This CDR3 comprises 17 residues. The CDR3 DNA sequence: TGTGCCACCAGCGGTGGGGCCTCGCGGGAGGGTCAAGAGACCCAGTACTTC. Its protein is CATSGGASREGQETQYF.

The chain links TRBV15 to TRBJ2-7, with 7 positions matching TRBD1. In germline, CDR1 is LNHNV, CDR2 YYDKDF (reference sequence). CDR3 size: 19 residues. After removal of 0 bases from V and 7 bases from J, the junction contained 21 bases not matched to a gene. In DNA form, the CDR3 reads TGTGCCACCAGCAGAGATCTATGGTTGGGGGACAGCCTAATTGGGGAGCAGTACTTC. It translates to CATSRDLWLGDSLIGEQYF.

The V call is TRBV4-1, the J call TRBJ2-7; D perhaps matches TRBD1 (5 bases). Per the germline V gene, CDR1 is MGHRA and CDR2 is YSYEKL. Trimming stripped 1 base from V and 3 bases from J, with 10 bases between. The CDR3 has 14 amino acids. CDR3 nucleotides: TGCGCCAGCAGCCAAGTTCAGGGCGGCTACGAGCAGTACTTC. This sequence encodes CASSQVQGGYEQYF.

The CDR3 spells CASSQEGRTGDGYTF. The CDR3 coding sequence is TGTGCCAGCAGCCAAGAGGGTCGGACAGGCGATGGCTACACCTTC. This sequence joins TRBV4-2 and TRBJ1-2, with 7 positions matching TRBD1. The length of the CDR3 is 15 residues. With 0 bases clipped from V and 6 bases from J, the junction kept 7 bases outside the gene matches. Germline lookup yields CDR1 LGHNA and CDR2 YNFKEQ.

The chain carries TRBV7-9 and TRBJ2-5; 10 bases align to TRBD1. The germline V gene encodes CDR1 SEHNR and CDR2 FQNEAQ (reference sequence). The ends lost 4 bases at V and 2 bases at J; junction bases unmatched: 4. The CDR3 covers 15 residues. The CDR3 loop is CASSYGQGVQETQYF. The CDR3 coding sequence is TGTGCCAGCAGCTACGGACAGGGGGTACAAGAGACCCAGTACTTC. Complete variable domain (other parts from reference TRBV7-9 and TRBJ2-5): DTGVSQNPRHKITKRGQNVTFRCDPISEHNRLYWYRQTLGQGPEFLTYFQNEAQLEKSRLLSDRFSAERPKGSFSTLEIQRTEQGDSAMYLCASSYGQGVQETQYFGPGTRLLVL.

This chain connects TRBV7-9 to TRBJ2-3, with unresolved D. The CDR3 consists of 14 residues. Germline V gene lookup returns CDR1 SEHNR and CDR2 FQNEAQ (reference sequence). V lost 6 bases, J lost 1 base, and 11 bases lay in between. The CDR3 is CASRPPGGTDTQYF. The CDR3, as DNA: TGTGCCAGCAGACCCCCAGGCGGCACAGATACGCAGTATTTT.

The V call is TRBV19, the J call TRBJ2-7; TRBD2 aligns across 12 bases. The V segment lost 5 bases and the J segment 4 bases; nucleotides outside the gene matches: 6. Germline V CDR1 and CDR2: LNHDA, SQIVND (reference sequence). The CDR3 is made up of 15 amino acids. The CDR3 spells CASSDLAGGPYEQYF. CDR3 DNA: TGTGCCAGTAGTGACCTAGCGGGAGGGCCTTACGAGCAGTACTTC.

The sample holds one count of this clone. The rearrangement links TRBV29-1 to TRBJ2-1; TRBD1 is a possible D gene (5 bases). Germline V gives CDR1 SQVTM, CDR2 ANQGSEA. The CDR3 runs 12 residues. Trimming took 5 bases from V and 4 from J, leaving 9 bases between them. CDR3 DNA sequence: TGCAGCGTTCGACAGATGTACAATGAGCAGTTCTTC. It specifies CSVRQMYNEQFF.

With respect to this clone: At the DNA level, this CDR3 is encoded by other sequences in the same sample as well. The CDR3 reads CASSLSQGSEKLFF. DNA for the CDR3: TGTGCCAGCAGCTTAAGCCAGGGATCCGAAAAACTGTTTTTT. The genes are TRBV7-9 and TRBJ1-4; TRBD1 is a possible D gene (5 bases). The V end lost 2 bases, the J end lost 8 bases, and 12 bases lay between the germline ends. CDR3 length equals 14 residues. CDR1 and CDR2 (germline): SEHNR, FQNEAQ (reference sequence). The full variable domain, rest sourced from reference TRBV7-9 and TRBJ1-4, is DTGVSQNPRHKITKRGQNVTFRCDPISEHNRLYWYRQTLGQGPEFLTYFQNEAQLEKSRLLSDRFSAERPKGSFSTLEIQRTEQGDSAMYLCASSLSQGSEKLFFGSGTQLSVL.

This clone appeared a single time. The CDR3 DNA is TGTGCCAGTAGTAACCCGGGTTTCCCTTACGAGCAGTACTTC. It yields the protein CASSNPGFPYEQYF. V and J are TRBV19 and TRBJ2-7; D unresolved. CDR1 and CDR2 from the germline V gene are LNHDA and SQIVND (reference sequence). The CDR3 covers 14 residues. V lost 4 bases to trimming and J lost 4 bases, with 14 bases between them.

This chain connects TRBV28 to TRBJ2-7, with a tentative D call TRBD2 (5 bases). The V gene's germline CDR1 is MDHEN and CDR2 SYDVKM. Deletions cut 5 bases from V and 2 bases from J, with 16 bases between. The CDR3 is made up of 15 amino acids. The CDR3 region has the DNA TGTGCCAGCAGTACCCCTAACGGAGGAACCTACGAGCAGTACTTC. Translated, it gives CASSTPNGGTYEQYF.